The following is a TCR beta chain sequence with its context. What it binds is unknown. The CDR3 spans 14 residues. Trimming shortened V by 2 bases and J by 2 bases, and 9 bases separated the two germline ends. Germline V gene sequence: CDR1 MNHEY, CDR2 SVGEGT. TCRdb analysed the 5' RACE reads with MiXCR anew, one entry per CDR3 protein. Here the sample spans about 120,000 distinct CDR3 sequences, more than 2.5% being singletons. The data are from a study of neurological immune-mediated disorders. The study's findings and limits: For the multiple sclerosis repertoire cluster, no association with any clinical or MRI feature was found. Among expanded clones, no CDR3 amino acid sequences were shared across subjects, a pattern suggesting private repertoires in all groups.

The V and J genes are TRBV6-2 or TRBV6-3 and TRBJ1-2; TRBD1 is a possible D gene (6 bases). The receptor comes from a woman in her 30s with multiple sclerosis. Sample: PBMCs. The CDR3 bases are TGTGCCAGCAGTTACGATCAGGGGAACTATGGCTACACCTTC. This translates into CASSYDQGNYGYTF.